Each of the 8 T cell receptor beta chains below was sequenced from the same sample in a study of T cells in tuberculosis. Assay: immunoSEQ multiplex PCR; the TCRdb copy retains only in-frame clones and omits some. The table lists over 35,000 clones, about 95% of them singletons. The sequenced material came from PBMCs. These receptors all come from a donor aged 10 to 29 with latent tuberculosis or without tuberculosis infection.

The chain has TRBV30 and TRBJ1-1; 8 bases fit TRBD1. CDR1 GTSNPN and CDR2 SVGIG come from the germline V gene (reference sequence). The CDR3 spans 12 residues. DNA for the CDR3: TGTGCTTGCACAGGGGGGAACACTGAAGCTTTCTTT. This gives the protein CACTGGNTEAFF.

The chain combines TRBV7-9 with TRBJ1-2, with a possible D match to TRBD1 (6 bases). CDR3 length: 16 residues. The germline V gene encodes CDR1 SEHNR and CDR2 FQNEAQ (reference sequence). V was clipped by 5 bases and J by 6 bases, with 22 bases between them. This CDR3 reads CASSPARRTEADGYTF. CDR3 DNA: TGTGCCAGCAGCCCCGCGCGTCGGACAGAAGCCGATGGCTACACCTTC.

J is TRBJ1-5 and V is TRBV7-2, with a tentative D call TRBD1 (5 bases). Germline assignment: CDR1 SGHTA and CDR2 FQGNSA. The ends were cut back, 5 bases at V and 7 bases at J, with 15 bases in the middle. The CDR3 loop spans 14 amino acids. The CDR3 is CASSVVRGTQPQHF. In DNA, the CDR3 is TGTGCCAGCAGCGTAGTTCGGGGGACCCAGCCCCAGCATTTT.

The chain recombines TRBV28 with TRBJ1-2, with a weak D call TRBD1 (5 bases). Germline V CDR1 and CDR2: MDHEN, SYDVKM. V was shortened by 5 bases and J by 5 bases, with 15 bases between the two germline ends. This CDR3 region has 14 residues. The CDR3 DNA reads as TGTGCCAGCAGTGCGGGGACCACCGTTTATGGCTACACCTTC. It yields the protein CASSAGTTVYGYTF.

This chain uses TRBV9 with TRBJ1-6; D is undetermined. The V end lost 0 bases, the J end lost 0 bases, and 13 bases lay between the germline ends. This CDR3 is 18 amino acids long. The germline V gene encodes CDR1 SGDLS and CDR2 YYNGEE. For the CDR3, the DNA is TGTGCCAGCAGCGTAGGGGTTCGGAGGAGCTCCTATAATTCACCCCTCCACTTT. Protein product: CASSVGVRRSSYNSPLHF.

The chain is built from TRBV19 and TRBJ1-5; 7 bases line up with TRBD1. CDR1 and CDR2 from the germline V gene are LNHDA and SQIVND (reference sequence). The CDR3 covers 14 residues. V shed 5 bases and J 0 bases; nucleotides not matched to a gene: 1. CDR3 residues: CASSQGDSNQPQHF. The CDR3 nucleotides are TGTGCCAGTAGTCAGGGGGATAGCAATCAGCCCCAGCATTTT.

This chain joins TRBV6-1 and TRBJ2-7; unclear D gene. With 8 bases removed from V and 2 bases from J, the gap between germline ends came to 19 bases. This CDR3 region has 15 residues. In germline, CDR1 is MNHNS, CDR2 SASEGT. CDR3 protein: CASSYQVPLTYEQYF. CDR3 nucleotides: TGTGCCAGCTCTTACCAGGTTCCCTTAACCTACGAGCAGTACTTC.

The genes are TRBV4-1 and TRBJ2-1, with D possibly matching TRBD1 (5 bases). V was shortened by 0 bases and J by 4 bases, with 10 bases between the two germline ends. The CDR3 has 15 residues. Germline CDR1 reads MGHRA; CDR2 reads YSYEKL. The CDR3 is CASSQDRAFYNEQFF. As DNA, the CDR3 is TGCGCCAGCAGCCAAGACAGGGCATTTTACAATGAGCAGTTCTTC.